This TCR beta chain was found in a study of STAT5B mutations in CD4+ large granular lymphocyte leukemia. General study results and limits: Compared with healthy controls (2/35), patient top clones favored TRBV06 (8/27). CD4-sorted patient repertoires seemed more clonal than healthy CD4+ repertoires.

Sequencing was at survey level. This table comes from immunoSEQ multiplex PCR, and its TCRdb copy is limited to in-frame clones, with some not included. The table has approximately 27,000 clones, approximately 80% seen once. Buffy coats from healthy blood donors served as controls. As regards this clone: As yet, its antigen is unknown.

Deletions cut 6 bases from V and 4 bases from J, with 22 bases between. CDR3 length: 16 amino acids. Germline-derived CDR1 and CDR2 are MNHNY and SVGAGI (reference sequence). Sequenced sample: CD4+ T cells from blood buffy coats. This chain joins TRBV6-6 and TRBJ2-7; a possible D gene is TRBD2 (6 bases). This receptor was identified in a human donor in good health. The chain's CDR3 is CASSPYRDLRSYEQYF. As DNA, the CDR3 is TGTGCCAGCAGCCCATACCGGGACTTAAGATCATACGAGCAGTACTTC.